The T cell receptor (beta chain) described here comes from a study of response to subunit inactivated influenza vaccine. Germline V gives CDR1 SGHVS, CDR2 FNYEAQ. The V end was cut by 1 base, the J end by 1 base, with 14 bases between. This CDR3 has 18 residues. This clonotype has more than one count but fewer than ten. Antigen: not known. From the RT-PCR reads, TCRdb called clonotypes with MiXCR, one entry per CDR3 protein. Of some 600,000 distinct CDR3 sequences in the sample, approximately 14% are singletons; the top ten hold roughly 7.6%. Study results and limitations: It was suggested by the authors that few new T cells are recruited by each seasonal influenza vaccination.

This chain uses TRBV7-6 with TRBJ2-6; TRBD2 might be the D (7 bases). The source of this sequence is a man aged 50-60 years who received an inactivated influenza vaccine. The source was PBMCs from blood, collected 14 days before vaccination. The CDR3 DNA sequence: TGTGCCAGCAGCTTAGAGGTCAGGGGAGGGTCTGGGGCCAACGTCCTGACTTTC. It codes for CASSLEVRGGSGANVLTF. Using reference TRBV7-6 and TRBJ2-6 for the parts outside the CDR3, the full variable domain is GAGVSQSPRYKVTKRGQDVALRCDPISGHVSLYWYRQALGQGPEFLTYFNYEAQQDKSGLPNDRFSAERPEGSISTLTIQRTEQRDSAMYRCASSLEVRGGSGANVLTFGAGSRLTVL.